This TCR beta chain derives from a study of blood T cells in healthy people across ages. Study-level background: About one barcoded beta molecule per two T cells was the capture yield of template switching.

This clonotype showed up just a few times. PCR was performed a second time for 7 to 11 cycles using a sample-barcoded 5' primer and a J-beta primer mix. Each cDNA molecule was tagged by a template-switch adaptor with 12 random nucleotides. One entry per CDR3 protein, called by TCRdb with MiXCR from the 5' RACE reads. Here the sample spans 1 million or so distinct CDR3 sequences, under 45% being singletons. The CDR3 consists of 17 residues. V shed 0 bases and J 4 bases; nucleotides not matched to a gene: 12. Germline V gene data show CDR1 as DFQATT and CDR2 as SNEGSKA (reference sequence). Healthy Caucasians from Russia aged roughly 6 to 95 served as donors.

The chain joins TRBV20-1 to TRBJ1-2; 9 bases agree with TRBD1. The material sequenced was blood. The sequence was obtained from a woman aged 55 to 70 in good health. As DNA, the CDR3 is TGCAGTGCTAGAGAGGGCCTAGGGACAGGGCGCTTCTATGGCTACACCTTC. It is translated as CSAREGLGTGRFYGYTF.